Below, one TCR beta chain is given with its context. Its antigen is unknown. Per-base quality was not reported, and no clone a single base away is much larger than it. Whole blood was collected in K2EDTA tubes by collaborating institutions according to the institutions' own protocols. For TCRbeta analysis, collaborators shipped samples as frozen whole blood, isolated PBMCs, or DNA extracted from either of those sample types. This entry comes from a study of blood T cell repertoires in COVID-19 (dated by TCRdb to about 2020). About the full investigation: Samples from collaborators originated in the United States, Italy and Spain and spanned both the acute and convalescent phases of COVID-19. A de-identified subject ID, COVID-19 status, age in years and sex were almost always included in the sample metadata. Where available, HLA class I and class II types were taken from metadata supplied by the sample provider and were not determined by assay-based typing. The repertoires were released in a freely available public database meant as a resource for research on the immune response to SARS-CoV-2. Subjects who had been exposed to COVID-19, were actively infected with it, or had recovered from it provided the deeply sampled blood TCRbeta repertoires that made up the dataset. The samples were drawn from the first 160 participants of the ongoing ImmuneRACE study and from about 1,200 subjects provided by 6 global collaborators. The material from the prospective study consisted of cDNA or gDNA derived from T cells, B-cell-depleted T cells, or PBMCs. Paper-wide results and their limitations: Clinical and demographic metadata were provided uncurated, with the amount varying by source and participant.

Trimmed from V: 3 bases; trimmed from J: 0 bases; junction bases lacking a gene match: 28. The CDR3 measures 24 amino acids from cysteine to phenylalanine. The DNA shown is the 72-base CDR3, in frame from base 1. TCRbeta CDR3 regions were amplified from genomic DNA using the immunoSEQ Assay, a bias-controlled multiplex PCR. Processing in the source paper ran as follows. Nucleated cell counts per sample were estimated from amplification of reference gene primers within the assay. To quantify the absolute abundance of each unique TCRbeta CDR3 rearrangement, sequence reads were collapsed and filtered. For each sample, productive Simpson clonality was calculated as the square root of Simpson's diversity index across productive rearrangements. Entries here come from immuneACCESS through TCRdb and include only in-frame sequences with V and J called. Some clones fail to appear in such tables; in the studies checked, an unresolved V gene covers under half of the shortfall, and the cause of the remainder is unknown. The V and J calls and the clone size are those of that table, but D and trimming were determined from the DNA. For this sample the table gives fewer than 400,000 clones, of which roughly 85% were detected only once. In total, the top ten clones hold 3.6% of the sample.

The chain uses TRBV7-1 and TRBJ1-5; the junction holds 8 bases that match TRBD1. TRBV7-1 carries the ORF label, with uncertain function. The TCR originated in a woman aged 18-35 years with acute or convalescent COVID-19. Sequencing was carried out using peripheral blood. The CDR3: CASSSQQGELVRGSRFYSNQPQHF. The DNA reads as follows: TGTGCCAGCAGCTCCCAACAGGGGGAATTAGTGAGGGGGAGCAGATTTTATAGCAATCAGCCCCAGCATTTT.